These 9 T cell receptor beta chains came from one sample sequenced in a study of PD-L1 blockade in urothelial cancer. Assay: immunoSEQ multiplex PCR; the TCRdb copy retains only in-frame clones and omits some. The data contain 14,000 to 15,000 clones, roughly 90% of them singletons. The sequencing used PBMCs, collected around atezolizumab (anti-PD-L1) treatment. The source of these receptors is a man aged 65 to 79 with urothelial cancer.

This rearrangement joins TRBV7-9 to TRBJ1-2; 9 bases line up with TRBD1. Germline loops: CDR1 SEHNR, CDR2 FQNEAQ (reference sequence). With 3 bases clipped from V and 4 bases from J, the junction kept 6 bases outside the gene matches. This CDR3 region has 15 residues. The CDR3 sequence is CASSFGQGSSYGYTF. CDR3 DNA: TGTGCCAGCAGCTTCGGACAGGGGAGCTCCTATGGCTACACCTTC.

The chain has TRBV4-1 and TRBJ1-1; maybe TRBD1 (5 bases). This CDR3 has 14 amino acids. Trimming shortened V by 1 base and J by 3 bases, and 9 bases separated the two germline ends. The V gene's germline CDR1 is MGHRA and CDR2 YSYEKL. The CDR3 DNA is TGCGCCAGCAGCCAAGCGTGGGGGGACACTGAAGCTTTCTTT. This encodes CASSQAWGDTEAFF.

The gene calls are TRBV7-9 and TRBJ2-5, with D perhaps matching TRBD2 (5 bases). Germline-derived CDR1 and CDR2 are SEHNR and FQNEAQ (reference sequence). The CDR3 is 16 residues long. V was trimmed by 7 bases and J by 3 bases, leaving 21 bases between them. CDR3 DNA sequence: TGTGCCAGCACCCCGGAGGTAGAACAAAATAAAGAGACCCAGTACTTC. Translated, it gives CASTPEVEQNKETQYF.

This chain connects TRBV30 to TRBJ1-2; 8 bases line up with TRBD1. This CDR3 contains 14 residues. V lost 3 bases, J lost 4 bases, and 7 bases stayed unmatched. Germline values: CDR1 GTSNPN, CDR2 SVGIG (reference sequence). CDR3 region: CAWSAGGAGYGYTF. The DNA of the CDR3 is TGTGCCTGGAGCGCAGGGGGCGCCGGCTATGGCTACACCTTC.

The chain uses TRBV19 and TRBJ1-4, with 8 bases that match TRBD1. Per germline, CDR1 LNHDA and CDR2 SQIVND (reference sequence). CDR3 length: 15 residues. V lost 5 bases to trimming and J lost 3 bases; unmatched junction nucleotides: 5. As DNA, the CDR3 is TGTGCCAGTAGTGCGCAGGGGGCTGCTAATGAAAAACTGTTTTTT. This sequence encodes CASSAQGAANEKLFF.

The chain employs TRBV7-8 and TRBJ2-1, with D perhaps TRBD1 (5 bases). CDR3 length equals 15 residues. The germline gives CDR1 SGHVS, CDR2 FQNEAQ. V lost 2 bases, J lost 6 bases, and 14 bases lay in between. CDR3 in DNA: TGTGCCAGCAGCTTAAGTGGGGCGTCGGCCAATGAGCAGTTCTTC. It yields the protein CASSLSGASANEQFF.

The chain combines TRBV5-1 with TRBJ2-1, with D possibly being TRBD1 (5 bases). The CDR3 has 14 residues. Germline V gene data show CDR1 as SGHRS and CDR2 as YFSETQ. V was clipped by 0 bases and J by 7 bases, with 11 bases between them. The CDR3 DNA reads TGCGCCAGCAGCTTGGCTCCAGGGAAGAATGAGCAGTTCTTC. Amino acids: CASSLAPGKNEQFF.

The chain carries TRBV7-9 and TRBJ2-5; possible D gene TRBD2, 5 bases. Germline V gene sequence: CDR1 SEHNR, CDR2 FQNEAQ (reference sequence). V lost 6 bases and J 2 bases, leaving 13 bases between the germline ends. This CDR3 is 14 amino acids long. The CDR3 sequence is CASSHSTGQETQYF. Here the CDR3 DNA reads TGTGCCAGCAGTCATAGTACGGGGCAAGAGACCCAGTACTTC.

V gene TRBV30 combines with J gene TRBJ1-2, with D possibly being TRBD1 (5 bases). V was clipped by 0 bases and J by 5 bases, with 13 bases between them. The CDR3 extends over 14 amino acids. Looked up from germline, CDR1 is GTSNPN and CDR2 is SVGIG (reference sequence). The DNA for the CDR3 is TGTGCCTGGAGTGTGTCGGGGGGTCGATATGGCTACACCTTC. Translated, it gives CAWSVSGGRYGYTF.